This T cell receptor beta chain was captured by sequencing in a study of blood T cell repertoires in COVID-19. Background on the study: There were acute and convalescent COVID-19 samples, and they came from the United States, Italy and Spain.

It was within 2 weeks before study entry that exposed participants met a COVID-19 case. This clone occurred a few times. From germline, CDR1 is MRHNA and CDR2 SNTAGT. V dropped 3 bases and J dropped 7; count of bases not matched to a gene: 2. The CDR3 length is 13 residues. In the original analysis: Scientists estimated how many nucleated cells there were by amplifying reference gene primers. The repertoire was sequenced with immunoSEQ multiplex PCR; TCRdb's copy has only in-frame clones and lacks some. Clone size and the V and J calls come from that table; the DNA yielded D and trimming. The sample shows about 150,000 clones, about nine tenths of them seen only once.

Sample: PBMCs or T cells enriched from blood (not recorded which). This sequence joins TRBV6-4 and TRBJ2-2, with 7 bases lining up with TRBD2. The clonotype originates from a woman in her thirties or forties who had been exposed to COVID-19. CDR3 protein: CASSEREHGELFF. DNA of the CDR3: TGTGCCAGCAGTGAGCGGGAGCACGGGGAGCTGTTTTTT.